A single TCR beta chain is shown here with its context. What it recognizes is unknown. PCR involved 60 Vbeta and 13 Jbeta primers. This table comes from immunoSEQ multiplex PCR, and its TCRdb copy is limited to in-frame clones, with some not included. The sample consists of around 62,000 clones, approximately 81% of them appearing once. These data come from a study of cytomegalovirus exposure and HLA in healthy donors. Notes on the study in general: In vitro work confirmed that three CMV-associated chains recognize CMV antigens. Common viral pathogens seemed, in a later analysis, to connect with several of the most significant clusters.

The CDR3 extends over 15 amino acids. V was clipped by 3 bases and J by 1 base, with 13 bases between them. The germline CDR1 and CDR2 sequences are SGHRS and YFSETQ. Sequenced input: PBMCs. The chain recombines TRBV5-1 with TRBJ1-1; the D is unclear. The clonotype originates from a woman aged 25 to 39 in good health and CMV-seronegative. DNA for the CDR3: TGCGCCAGCAGCTCCTTGGGAGTCGAGAACACTGAAGCTTTCTTT. This translates into CASSSLGVENTEAFF. Full variable domain (rest looked up from reference TRBV5-1 and TRBJ1-1): KAGVTQTPRYLIKTRGQQVTLSCSPISGHRSVSWYQQTPGQGLQFLFEYFSETQRNKGNFPGRFSGRQFSNSRSEMNVSTLELGDSALYLCASSSLGVENTEAFFGQGTRLTVV.